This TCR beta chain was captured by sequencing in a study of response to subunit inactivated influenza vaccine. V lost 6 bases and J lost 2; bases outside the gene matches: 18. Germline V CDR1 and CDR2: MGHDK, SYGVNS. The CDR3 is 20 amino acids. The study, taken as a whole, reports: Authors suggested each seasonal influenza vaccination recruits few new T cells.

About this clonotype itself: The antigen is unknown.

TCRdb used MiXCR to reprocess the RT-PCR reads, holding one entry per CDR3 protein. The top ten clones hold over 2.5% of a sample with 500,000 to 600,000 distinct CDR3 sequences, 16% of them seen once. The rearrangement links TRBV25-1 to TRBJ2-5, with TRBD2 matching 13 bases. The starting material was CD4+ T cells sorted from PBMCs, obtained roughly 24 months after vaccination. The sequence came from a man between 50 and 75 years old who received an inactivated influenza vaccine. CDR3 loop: CASSRTGETSGRTVQETQYF. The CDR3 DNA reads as TGTGCCAGCAGCCGTACGGGGGAGACTAGCGGGAGGACTGTACAAGAGACCCAGTACTTC.